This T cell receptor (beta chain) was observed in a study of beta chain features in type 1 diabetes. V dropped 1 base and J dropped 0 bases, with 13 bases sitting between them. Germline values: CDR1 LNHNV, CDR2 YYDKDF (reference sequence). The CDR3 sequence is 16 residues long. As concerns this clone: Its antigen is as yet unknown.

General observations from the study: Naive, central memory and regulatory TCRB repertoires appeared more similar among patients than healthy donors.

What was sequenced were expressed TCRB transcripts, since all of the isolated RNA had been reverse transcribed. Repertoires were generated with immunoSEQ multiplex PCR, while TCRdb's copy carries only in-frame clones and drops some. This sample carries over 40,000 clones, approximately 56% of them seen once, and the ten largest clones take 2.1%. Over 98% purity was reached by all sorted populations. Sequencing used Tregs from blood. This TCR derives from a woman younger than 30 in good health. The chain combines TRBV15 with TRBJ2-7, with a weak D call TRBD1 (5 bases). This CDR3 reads CATSRARRGSSYEQYF. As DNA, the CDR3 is TGTGCCACCAGCAGAGCGAGAAGGGGCAGCTCCTACGAGCAGTACTTC.